This entry describes one T cell receptor (beta chain). Antigen specificity is unknown. This specimen comes from a study of T cell responses to AZD1222 COVID-19 vaccine. The study's findings and limits: Elevations in Spike-specific TCR breadth and depth followed administration of two AZD1222 doses.

Trimming shortened V by 5 bases and J by 2 bases, and 10 bases separated the two germline ends. Looked up from germline, CDR1 is SGHRS and CDR2 is YFSETQ. This CDR3 contains 13 residues. Using immunoSEQ multiplex PCR, the repertoire was profiled, and TCRdb retains in-frame clones only, with some absent. The sample carries some 150,000 clones, around 89% recorded once. This clonotype was sampled from an adult in good health. The rearrangement joins TRBV5-1 to TRBJ2-5; D remains ambiguous. This sample comprised peripheral blood, obtained on day 0 of AZD1222 vaccination. CDR3 sequence: CASSPRPQETQYF. The CDR3 bases are TGCGCCAGCAGTCCTCGACCTCAAGAGACCCAGTACTTC.